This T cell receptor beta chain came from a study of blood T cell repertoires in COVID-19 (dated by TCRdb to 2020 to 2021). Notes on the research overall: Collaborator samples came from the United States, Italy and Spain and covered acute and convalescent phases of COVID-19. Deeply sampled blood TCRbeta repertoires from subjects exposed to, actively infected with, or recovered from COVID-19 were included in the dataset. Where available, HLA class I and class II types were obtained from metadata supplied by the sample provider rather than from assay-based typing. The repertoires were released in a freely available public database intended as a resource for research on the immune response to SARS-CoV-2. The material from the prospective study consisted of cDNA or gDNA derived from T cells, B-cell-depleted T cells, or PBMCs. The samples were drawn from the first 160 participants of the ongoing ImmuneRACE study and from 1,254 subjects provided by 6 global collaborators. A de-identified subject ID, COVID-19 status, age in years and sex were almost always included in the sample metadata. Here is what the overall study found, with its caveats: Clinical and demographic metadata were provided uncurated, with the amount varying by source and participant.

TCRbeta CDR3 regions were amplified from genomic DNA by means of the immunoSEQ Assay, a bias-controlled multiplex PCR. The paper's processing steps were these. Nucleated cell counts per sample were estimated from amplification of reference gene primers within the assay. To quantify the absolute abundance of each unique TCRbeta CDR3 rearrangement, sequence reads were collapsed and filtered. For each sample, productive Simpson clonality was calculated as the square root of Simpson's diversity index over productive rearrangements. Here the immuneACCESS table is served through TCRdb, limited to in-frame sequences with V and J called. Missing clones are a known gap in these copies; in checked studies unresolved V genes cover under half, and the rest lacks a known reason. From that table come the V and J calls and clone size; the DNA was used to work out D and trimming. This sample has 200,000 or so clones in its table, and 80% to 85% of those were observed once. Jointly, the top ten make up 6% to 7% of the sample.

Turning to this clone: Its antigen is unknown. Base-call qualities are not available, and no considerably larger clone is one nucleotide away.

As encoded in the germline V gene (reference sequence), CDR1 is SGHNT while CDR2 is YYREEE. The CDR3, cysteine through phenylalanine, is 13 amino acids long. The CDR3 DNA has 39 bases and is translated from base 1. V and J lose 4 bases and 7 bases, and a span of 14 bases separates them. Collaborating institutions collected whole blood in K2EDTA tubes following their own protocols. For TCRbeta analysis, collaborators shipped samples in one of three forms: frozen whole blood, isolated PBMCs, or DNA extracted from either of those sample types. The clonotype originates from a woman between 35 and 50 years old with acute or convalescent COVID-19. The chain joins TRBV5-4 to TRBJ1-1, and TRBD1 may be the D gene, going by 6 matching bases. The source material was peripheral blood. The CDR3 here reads CASSLWGGSEAFF. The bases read TGTGCCAGCAGCCTGTGGGGGGGCAGTGAAGCTTTCTTT.